This TCR beta chain is drawn from a study of blood T cell repertoires in COVID-19. The wider study: There were acute and convalescent COVID-19 samples, and they came from the United States, Italy and Spain.

As processed by the authors: Estimated nucleated cell counts came from reference gene primer amplification. The protocol was immunoSEQ multiplex PCR, while the TCRdb copy is restricted to in-frame clones and leaves out a portion. That table furnishes V, J and clone size, whereas the DNA furnished D and trimming. The repertoire holds roughly 100,000 clones, with 91% as singletons. Germline values: CDR1 SNHLY, CDR2 FYNNEI. V was pared by 6 bases and J by 4 bases, with 6 bases of the junction left unmatched. The length of the CDR3 is 15 residues. The V gene is TRBV2, the J gene TRBJ1-6; 7 positions agree with TRBD1. The sample was peripheral blood. This clonotype was sampled from a man between 18 and 29 years old with acute or convalescent COVID-19. This CDR3 reads CASSRTGEYNSPLHF. CDR3 DNA: TGTGCCAGCAGCAGGACAGGAGAATATAATTCACCCCTCCACTTT.